This T cell receptor (beta chain) derives from a study of OX40 agonist ivuxolimab in advanced cancers. Study summary: Cancers in dose escalation were hepatocellular, melanoma, renal cell and head and neck.

CDR1 is SEHNR, CDR2 FQNEAQ, per germline (reference sequence). The CDR3 sequence is 14 residues long. V was clipped by 2 bases and J by 3 bases, with 10 bases between them. TCRdb keeps only in-frame clones here, not all; method: immunoSEQ multiplex PCR. The profile covers just over 50,000 clones, with approximately 83% appearing a single time and about 3% taken by the ten largest. The chain employs TRBV7-9 and TRBJ1-2; a possible D gene is TRBD1 (5 bases). This TCR derives from an adult with an advanced solid tumor such as melanoma, head and neck, liver or kidney cancer. The source material was CD4+ or CD8+ T cells sorted from blood, sampled in a trial of the OX40 agonist ivuxolimab. The CDR3 spells CASSLQGGDYGYTF. In DNA, the CDR3 is TGTGCCAGCAGCTTACAGGGAGGGGACTATGGCTACACCTTC.